This T cell receptor (beta chain) was recovered during a study of a mutant IDH1 vaccine in newly diagnosed glioma. The overall study: Of treated patients, approximately 60% were men and approximately 40% women, averaging roughly 42 years. Whole-study results and caveats: In 80% to 95% of patients, immune responses induced by the vaccine occurred.

Using immunoSEQ multiplex PCR, the repertoire was profiled, and TCRdb retains in-frame clones only, with some absent. The table includes tens of thousands of clones, 70% to 85% detected once. In the case of this clone: Its antigen remains unknown.

The time point was: week 11, during vaccination. Doses consisted of 300 ug of mutant IDH1 20-mer peptide each, paired with topical imiquimod. Donors harbored newly found WHO grade 3 or 4 IDH1-mutant, ATRX-lost astrocytomas. Looked up from germline, CDR1 is SGHTA and CDR2 is FQGTGA. This CDR3 is 14 amino acids long. The V end lost 1 base, the J end lost 4 bases, and 7 bases lay between the germline ends. The rearrangement links TRBV7-3 to TRBJ2-2; perhaps TRBD2 as D (6 bases). The sequence derives from a woman in her forties or fifties with glioma. This specimen was PBMCs, taken from a glioma patient whose treatment included an IDH1 peptide vaccine. DNA for the CDR3: TGTGCCAGCAGCTTAATGGGGGGCACCGGGGAGCTGTTTTTT. Its translation: CASSLMGGTGELFF.